This is a list of T cell receptor beta chains from one sample in a study of control samples from healthy donors and cancer patients. Sequenced by immunoSEQ multiplex PCR; TCRdb stores in-frame clones only, minus some. The data contain 75,000 to 100,000 clones, about 90% of them singletons. Sequencing was done on a sample of blood. These receptors were obtained from a man over 45 in good health. CDR3s include the opening cysteine and the closing phenylalanine or tryptophan. D genes are given only for firm matches. The size entry is marked missing in some rows and otherwise reads once, few, many or a size class.

CDR3 DNA	CDR3 protein	clone size	V gene	J gene	CDR3 length	D gene
TGTGCCAGCAGCCCTCACAGGGGGAATTCACCCCTCCACTTT	CASSPHRGNSPLHF	few	TRBV3-1/TRBV3-2	TRBJ1-6	14	TRBD1
TGTGCCAGCAGTTACTCGAGGGGGAACACTGAAGCTTTCTTT	CASSYSRGNTEAFF	-	TRBV6-5	TRBJ1-1	14	-
TGTGCCAGCAGGGCGGACAGGGGTGGGAACACTGAAGCTTTCTTT	CASRADRGGNTEAFF	once	TRBV6-5	TRBJ1-1	15	TRBD1
TGTGCCAGCAGCTTAGTCGGAGACGAGCAGTACTTC	CASSLVGDEQYF	-	TRBV7-6	TRBJ2-7	12	-
TGTGCCAGCAGCGACCGGGACAGGGGAGGTAATGAGCAGTTCTTC	CASSDRDRGGNEQFF	-	TRBV7-9	TRBJ2-1	15	TRBD1
TGTGCCAGCAGCCAAGGTGGGAGCGCAGATACGCAGTATTTT	CASSQGGSADTQYF	-	TRBV27	TRBJ2-3	14	-
TGTGCCAGCAGCTTGGCCGGTAGCGGGGGGCCCTACAATGAGCAGTTCTTC	CASSLAGSGGPYNEQFF	-	TRBV5-4	TRBJ2-1	17	TRBD2
TGTGCCAGTAGTATAGGTTCCCGTACCAGGGACACTGAAGCTTTCTTT	CASSIGSRTRDTEAFF	few	TRBV19	TRBJ1-1	16	-
TGTGCCAGCAGTTTGAACAGCCTAAGCTATGGCTACACCTTC	CASSLNSLSYGYTF	-	TRBV27	TRBJ1-2	14	-
TGTGCCAGTAGTTTTCGACAGGGGGCTGTTGAAGCTTTCTTT	CASSFRQGAVEAFF	-	TRBV19	TRBJ1-1	14	TRBD1
TGTGCCAGCAGCTTAGACAGGCATGGAAACACCATATATTTT	CASSLDRHGNTIYF	-	TRBV5-8	TRBJ1-3	14	-
TGCGCCAGCAGCTTAAATAGCGGGAGCGACAATGAGCAGTTCTTC	CASSLNSGSDNEQFF	-	TRBV5-1	TRBJ2-1	15	TRBD2
TGTGCCAGTAGTCCCCCGGGACTAGCGGACACCGGGGAGCTGTTTTTT	CASSPPGLADTGELFF	-	TRBV19	TRBJ2-2	16	TRBD2
TGTGCCAGCAGCCCCACGCTAGGTAGCTCCTACAATGAGCAGTTCTTC	CASSPTLGSSYNEQFF	-	TRBV7-8	TRBJ2-1	16	-
TGTGCCTGGAGAGGGCAGGGGAATCAGCCCCAGCATTTT	CAWRGQGNQPQHF	-	TRBV30	TRBJ1-5	13	-
TGTGCCAGCACCAGACAAGGGGGTTGGGGGGCCCAGTACTTC	CASTRQGGWGAQYF	few	TRBV5-7	TRBJ2-5	14	-
TGTGCCAGCAGCCTCTACCGGACGGGTGAATGGCTCCCCCAGCATTTT	CASSLYRTGEWLPQHF	-	TRBV5-6	TRBJ1-5	16	-
TGTGCCAGCAGCTTAGGACCGCAATCTCAAGAGACCCAGTACTTC	CASSLGPQSQETQYF	-	TRBV11-2	TRBJ2-5	15	-
TGTGCCAGCTCACCACCTCCATCCTACAATGAGCAGTTCTTC	CASSPPPSYNEQFF	-	TRBV18	TRBJ2-1	14	-